This T cell receptor (beta chain) was observed in a study of OX40 agonist ivuxolimab in advanced cancers. Data came from immunoSEQ multiplex PCR; TCRdb stores just in-frame clones and leaves some out. The sample consists of approximately 45,000 clones, roughly 90% of them appearing once. Per the germline V gene, CDR1 is LNHNV and CDR2 is YYDKDF (reference sequence). Between the trimmed V and J ends, which lost 5 bases and 2 bases, there was a span of 8 bases. This CDR3 region has 13 residues. The sequenced sample was CD4+ or CD8+ T cells sorted from blood, obtained in a trial of the OX40 agonist ivuxolimab. This TCR derives from an adult with an advanced solid tumor such as melanoma, head and neck, liver or kidney cancer. The chain combines TRBV15 with TRBJ2-3; tentative D call: TRBD2 (6 bases). CDR3 region: CATSRTTTDTQYF. The CDR3, as DNA: TGTGCCACCAGCCGGACTACCACAGATACGCAGTATTTT.